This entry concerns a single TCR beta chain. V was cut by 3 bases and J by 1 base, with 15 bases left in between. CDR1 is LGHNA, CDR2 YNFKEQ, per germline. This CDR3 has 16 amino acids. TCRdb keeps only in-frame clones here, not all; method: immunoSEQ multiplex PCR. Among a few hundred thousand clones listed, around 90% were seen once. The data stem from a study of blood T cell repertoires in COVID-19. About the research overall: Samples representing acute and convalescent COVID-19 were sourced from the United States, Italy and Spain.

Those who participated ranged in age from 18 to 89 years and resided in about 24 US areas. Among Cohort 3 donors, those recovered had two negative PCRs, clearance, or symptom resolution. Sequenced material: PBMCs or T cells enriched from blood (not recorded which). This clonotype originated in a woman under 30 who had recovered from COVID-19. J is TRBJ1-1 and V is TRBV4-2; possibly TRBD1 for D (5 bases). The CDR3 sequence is CASSHDRQDTNTEAFF. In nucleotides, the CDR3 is TGTGCCAGCAGCCACGACCGCCAGGACACGAACACTGAAGCTTTCTTT.